This paragraph reports one TCR beta chain. There is no known antigen for this receptor. Qualities for individual bases were not recorded, and no much larger clone is one base off. Profiling of TCR beta VDJ combinations and CDR3 sequences used genomic DNA as the template. An Illumina HiSeq 2000 was the platform used for TCR repertoire sequencing. For the original study's pipeline: Repertoires were assessed using TRBV/TRBJ rearrangement plots, CDR3 size and DJ length profiles, and Simpson's diversity index. The immunodominant clone was defined as the most abundant DNA sequence in deep sequencing data. CDR3 amino acid sequences were checked for sharing across subjects and were also compared against the VDJdb database and published repertoires. The public sequencing data were trimmed at Q25 with fastp and processed into clonotypes with MiXCR by TCRdb, which kept only in-frame beta chains. Each CDR3 protein gets just one entry, which takes the most common genes and DNA from the rows behind it. TCRdb's processing, not the study's, gives the V and J calls here. Recorded for this sample are around 51,000 distinct CDR3 sequences; approximately 72% of them occurred a single time. The ten most abundant clones make up roughly 34% of the sample.

The data belong to a study of CD8+CD57+ T cells in acquired aplastic anemia (dated by TCRdb to the late 2010s). In terms of the full investigation: A mean of about 3 ug of DNA, ranging from about 0.17 to 30 ug, was extracted from sorted CD4+ and CD8+ cells. For healthy donor samples, the average read count was about 10.8 million for CD4+ cells and roughly 11 million for CD8+ cells.

Reading from cysteine to valine, the CDR3 counts 14 amino acids. The CDR3 DNA has 42 bases and is translated from base 1. From the germline V gene (reference sequence), CDR1 is SGHKS and CDR2 is YYEKEE. From V the trimming removes 5 bases and from J it removes 4 bases, while the gene matches leave 9 bases of the junction unaccounted for. The study deep-sequenced TCR repertoires of sorted CD4+ and CD8+ blood T cells from severe aplastic anemia patients and healthy subjects. Ficoll-Paque density gradient centrifugation was used to isolate peripheral blood mononuclear cells. Before DNA extraction, CD4+ and CD8+ T cells were sorted by FACS or by magnetic beads. Overall study outcomes, separate from this receptor: Patients and healthy controls showed no significant difference in CD8+ Simpson's diversity (P=0.060). Around 30 CD8+ CDR3 sequences were found in both patients and controls but appeared to be highly expressed in patients and within the immunodominant clones of the patients.

The specimen sequenced was sorted CD4+, CD8+, or CD8+CD57+ T cells (not recorded which) from PBMCs. Rearrangement joined TRBV5-5 to TRBJ2-7; TRBD2 matches 7 bases in the middle. This TCR derives from a human donor in good health, serving as a control. The DNA sequence is as follows: TGTGCCAGCAGAGGGCTAGCGGCTTCTTACGAGCAGTACGTC. The encoded protein is CASRGLAASYEQYV.